The following is a T cell receptor (beta chain) sequence with its context. The antigen is undetermined. This sample is part of a study of Tregs in tolerant kidney transplant recipients. Thawed PBMCs were FACS-sorted into unstimulated CD4+CD25+CD127- regulatory T cells, CD4+CD25- non-regulatory cells, CD4 and CD8 cells. Study-wide findings and caveats: Validation in larger populations is needed because few patients were studied. Biological reproducibility was not directly addressed, but technical replication error appeared minimal. The most relevant donor-specific Treg TCRbeta repertoire apparently came from expansion with activated donor B cells.

TCRdb keeps only in-frame clones here, not all; method: immunoSEQ multiplex PCR. The sample includes roughly 250,000 clones, roughly 84% seen only once; the top ten take less than 0.75%. The sequence was obtained from a human donor in good health. The sequenced sample was CD4+ T cells from blood.

For the CDR3, the DNA is TGCGCCAGCAGCGTATCCGGGGGATCCGTTAGGTATGAGCAGTTCTTC. Its translation is CASSVSGGSVRYEQFF. The chain employs TRBV5-1 and TRBJ2-1; possible D gene TRBD2, 6 bases. Germline CDR1 reads SGHRS; CDR2 reads YFSETQ. The CDR3 is 16 amino acids. The germline V and J ends were trimmed by 4 bases and 8 bases, with 22 bases remaining between them.